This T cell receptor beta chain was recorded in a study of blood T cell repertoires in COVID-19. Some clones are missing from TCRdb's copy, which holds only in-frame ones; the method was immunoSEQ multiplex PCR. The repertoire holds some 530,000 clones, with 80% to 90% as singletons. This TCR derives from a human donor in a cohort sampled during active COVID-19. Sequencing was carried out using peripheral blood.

The CDR3 DNA follows: TGTGCCAGCAGCCCCCGGGTGGGGGGGACTGAAGCTTTCTTT. Amino acid sequence: CASSPRVGGTEAFF. The chain carries TRBV9 and TRBJ1-1; tentatively, D is TRBD1 (5 bases). Trimming left V 4 bases short and J 5 bases short, with 15 bases between. Germline CDR1 and CDR2: SGDLS and YYNGEE. The length of the CDR3 is 14 residues.